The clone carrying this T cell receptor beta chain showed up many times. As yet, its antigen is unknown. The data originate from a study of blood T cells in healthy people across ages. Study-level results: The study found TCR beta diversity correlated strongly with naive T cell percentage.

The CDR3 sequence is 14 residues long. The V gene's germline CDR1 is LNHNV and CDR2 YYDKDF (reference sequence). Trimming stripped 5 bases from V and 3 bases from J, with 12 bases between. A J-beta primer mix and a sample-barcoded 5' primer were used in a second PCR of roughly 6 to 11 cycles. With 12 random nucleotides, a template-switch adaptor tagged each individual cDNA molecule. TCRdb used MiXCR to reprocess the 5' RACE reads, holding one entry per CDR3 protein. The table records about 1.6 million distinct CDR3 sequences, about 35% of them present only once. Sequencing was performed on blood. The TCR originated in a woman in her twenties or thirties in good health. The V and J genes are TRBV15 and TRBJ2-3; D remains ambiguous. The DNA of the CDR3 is TGTGCCACCAGCGGCGACCGAACTACAGATACGCAGTATTTT. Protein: CATSGDRTTDTQYF.